This T cell receptor (beta chain) was observed in a study of beta chain features in type 1 diabetes. Study-level results: In these data, an HLA type influence on TCRB rearrangement remained unresolved. Insertion counts at VDJ junctions were lower in type 1 diabetes patients, who also showed more deletions there.

The study reverse transcribed the entire isolated RNA, so it sequenced expressed TCRB transcripts. This table comes from immunoSEQ multiplex PCR, and its TCRdb copy is limited to in-frame clones, with some not included. The sample lists under 900,000 clones; roughly 16% were seen once. Concerning this clone itself: The antigen is undetermined.

The CDR3 runs to 15 residues. V lost 5 bases, J lost 0 bases, and 8 bases lay in between. CDR1 is MNHNY and CDR2 is SVGAGI in the germline V gene (reference sequence). This rearrangement joins TRBV6-6 to TRBJ2-6; a weak D match, TRBD1 (5 bases). Sequenced: naive CD4+ T cells from blood. The receptor was isolated from a woman under 30 in good health. As DNA, the CDR3 is TGTGCCAGCAGTCAGGGCAACTCTGGGGCCAACGTCCTGACTTTC. Residues: CASSQGNSGANVLTF.